These T cell receptor beta chains were read from a single sample in a study of blood T cells in healthy people across ages. TCRdb analysed the 5' RACE reads with MiXCR anew, one entry per CDR3 protein. Here the sample spans approximately 800,000 distinct CDR3 sequences, about half being singletons. The sequencing input was blood. The receptor set was obtained from a man of 80 years or more in good health. Each CDR3 is given with its conserved first and last residue. A D gene is named only where the DNA matches it firmly. Not all rows give a size; the values are once, few, many and, for expanded clones, a class.

v_gene,d_gene,abundance,j_gene,CDR3nt,CDR3aa
TRBV20-1,TRBD1,few,TRBJ2-3,TGCAGTGTACTCAGGGGGTCTGGCACAGATACGCAGTATTTT,CSVLRGSGTDTQYF
TRBV7-2,NA,NA,TRBJ1-2,TGTGCCAGCAGCTACAGCGAACAGGGCTACACCTTC,CASSYSEQGYTF
TRBV6-5,TRBD2,NA,TRBJ2-7,TGTGCCAGCAGTTGGACTAGCGGACTCTACGAGCAGTACTTC,CASSWTSGLYEQYF
TRBV12-3/TRBV12-4,NA,NA,TRBJ2-2,TGTGCCAGCAGTGTTTGGGAGACCGGGGAGCTGTTTTTT,CASSVWETGELFF
TRBV7-2,NA,NA,TRBJ2-7,TGTGCCAGCAGCTTAGAGGATTACTACGAGCAGTACTTC,CASSLEDYYEQYF
TRBV25-1,NA,NA,TRBJ2-1,TGTGCCAGCAGTGGGTCGACTGGCTTCGATGAGCAGTTCTTC,CASSGSTGFDEQFF
TRBV12-3/TRBV12-4,NA,NA,TRBJ1-4,TGTGCCAGCAGAACGGGGGGCCTAAGTAATGAAAAACTGTTTTTT,CASRTGGLSNEKLFF
TRBV7-8,NA,NA,TRBJ2-1,TGTGCCAGCAGCTTAGTAGGACAGCCGGATAATGAGCAGTTCTTC,CASSLVGQPDNEQFF
TRBV20-1,TRBD1,NA,TRBJ2-7,TGCAGTGCGGCCCCGGGACAGGTTGGACGGGACGAGCAGTACTTC,CSAAPGQVGRDEQYF
TRBV5-6,NA,few,TRBJ1-5,TGTGCCAGCAGCTTGGGGGGAACAGCCCAGCATTTT,CASSLGGTAQHF
TRBV18,NA,NA,TRBJ1-5,TGTGCCAGCTCACCAGGTCTCCCTGGTTCGGGTCAGCCCCAGCATTTT,CASSPGLPGSGQPQHF
TRBV20-1,TRBD2,few,TRBJ2-5,TGCAGTGCTAATAACGCCGGGACTAGCGGGAAGAGGGCGGAGACCCAGTACTTC,CSANNAGTSGKRAETQYF
TRBV27,NA,few,TRBJ2-1,TGTGCCAGCAGGGGGAAACTAGCTGTAGTAGGGAATGAGCAGTTCTTC,CASRGKLAVVGNEQFF
TRBV6-1,NA,few,TRBJ1-5,TGTGCCAGCAGTGCGCGGGGTTCGGAACAGCCCCAGCATTTT,CASSARGSEQPQHF
TRBV13,TRBD2,NA,TRBJ2-3,TGTGCCAGCAGCCTAGCGGGAGGGCCCGGCCCCGTCTATGGTACGCAGTATTTT,CASSLAGGPGPVYGTQYF
TRBV6-2/TRBV6-3,NA,few,TRBJ2-7,TGTGCCAGCAGCTGGTCGGGTAGAGAGCAGTACTTC,CASSWSGREQYF
TRBV29-1,TRBD2,few,TRBJ2-4,TGCAGCGTTTCTGGTAGCGGGGGAAACATTCAGTACTTC,CSVSGSGGNIQYF
TRBV20-1,NA,NA,TRBJ2-7,TGCAGTGCCTCGGGGACCCCCTCCAGCTCCTACGAGCAGTACTTC,CSASGTPSSSYEQYF
TRBV12-3/TRBV12-4,NA,once,TRBJ1-2,TGTGCCAGCAGTGTAGGGGGAATCGATGGCTACACCTTC,CASSVGGIDGYTF
TRBV27,NA,NA,TRBJ2-7,TGTGCCAGCAGTGTATCCCACTACTACGAGCAGTACTTC,CASSVSHYYEQYF
TRBV20-1,TRBD1,NA,TRBJ2-5,TGCAGTGCTGACCCCGGACAGGGAAAAGAGACCCAGTACTTC,CSADPGQGKETQYF
TRBV25-1,NA,NA,TRBJ2-7,TGTGCCAGCAGTGGACAGTTGCTCTCCTACGAGCAGTACTTC,CASSGQLLSYEQYF
TRBV28,NA,NA,TRBJ2-1,TGTGCCAGCGGTCTAGAGATTCGGGGGTACGAGCAGTTCTTC,CASGLEIRGYEQFF
TRBV10-3,TRBD1,NA,TRBJ1-2,TGTGCCATGATGACAGGGTCCTATGGCTACACCTTC,CAMMTGSYGYTF
TRBV7-2,NA,NA,TRBJ1-2,TGTGCCAGCAGCCCGGATAATAACTATGGCTACACCTTC,CASSPDNNYGYTF
TRBV20-1,TRBD2,NA,TRBJ2-1,TGCAGTGCAGGGACTAGCGGATGGAGCGAGCAGTTCTTC,CSAGTSGWSEQFF
TRBV7-2,TRBD2,NA,TRBJ2-7,TGTGCCAGCAGCTTACGCGGGAGTGTGTACGAGCAGTACTTC,CASSLRGSVYEQYF
TRBV5-1,TRBD2,few,TRBJ2-7,TGCGCCAGCAGCTTGGGAGGCGAGCGGGGCTCCTACGAGCAGTACTTC,CASSLGGERGSYEQYF
TRBV28,TRBD2,NA,TRBJ2-5,TGTGCCAGTGAGACTAGCGGGAGATCGGAGACCCAGTACTTC,CASETSGRSETQYF
TRBV7-2,NA,few,TRBJ2-5,TGTGCCAGCAGCCCGGGACTCCACGAAGAGACCCAGTACTTC,CASSPGLHEETQYF
TRBV24-1,TRBD2,NA,TRBJ2-1,TGTGCCACCAGTGATAGAAGCGGGAGCTACAATGAGCAGTTCTTC,CATSDRSGSYNEQFF
TRBV5-1,TRBD2,NA,TRBJ2-3,TGCGCCAGCAGCTCGGCATATAGCGGGAGGGCCACAGATACGCAGTATTTT,CASSSAYSGRATDTQYF
TRBV7-2,NA,few,TRBJ2-4,TGTGCCAGCAGCTCGGACAGTTCTTCCTACAATGAGCAGTACTTC,CASSSDSSSYNEQYF
TRBV3-1,NA,many,TRBJ2-3,TGTGCCAGCAGCCATCTGCGGGTCTCCACAGATACGCAGTATTTT,CASSHLRVSTDTQYF
TRBV6-5,TRBD1,many,TRBJ1-4,TGTGCCAGCAGCCAACTGACAGGGGACGAAAAACTGTTTTTT,CASSQLTGDEKLFF
TRBV4-2,TRBD2,many,TRBJ2-4,TGTGCCAGCAGCCAAGAGATTCAATTAGGACTAGCGGAAAACATTCAGTACTTC,CASSQEIQLGLAENIQYF
TRBV16,TRBD1,NA,TRBJ1-5,TGTGCCAGCAGCCAAGGCTACACAGGGGACCAGCCCCAGCATTTT,CASSQGYTGDQPQHF
TRBV27,TRBD1,once,TRBJ2-5,TGTGCCAGCAGTTTGGGTTCGGGGACAGCCCAAGAGACCCAGTACTTC,CASSLGSGTAQETQYF
TRBV29-1,TRBD2,NA,TRBJ2-1,TGCAGCGTTGCCGGGACTAGCGGGAGGTCCTACAATGAGCAGTTCTTC,CSVAGTSGRSYNEQFF
TRBV7-2,TRBD2,few,TRBJ2-7,TGTGCCAGCAGCACTGCTAGCGGGAGATGGGGGCAGTACTTC,CASSTASGRWGQYF
TRBV7-9,NA,many,TRBJ2-3,TGTGCCAGCAGCTTCTCGTCTAGCACAGATACGCAGTATTTT,CASSFSSSTDTQYF
TRBV20-1,TRBD1,NA,TRBJ2-1,TGCAGTGCTAGAGACGATCGGCAAGTGACAGGGGGCTACAATGAGCAGTTCTTC,CSARDDRQVTGGYNEQFF
TRBV12-3/TRBV12-4,NA,NA,TRBJ2-3,TGTGCCAGCAGCCCCCCAGGAGGAGATACGCAGTATTTT,CASSPPGGDTQYF
TRBV24-1,TRBD1,NA,TRBJ2-5,TGTGCCACCAGTGATTCGGACAGGGGGTTTGAGACCCAGTACTTC,CATSDSDRGFETQYF
TRBV12-3/TRBV12-4,TRBD2,many,TRBJ2-3,TGTGCCAGCAGTTTTACTAGCGGGGTTAGCACAGATACGCAGTATTTT,CASSFTSGVSTDTQYF
TRBV5-1,TRBD2,NA,TRBJ2-5,TGCGCCAGCAGCTTTACCTCCGGACTAGCGGATTCGCAAGAGACCCAGTACTTC,CASSFTSGLADSQETQYF
TRBV19,TRBD1,NA,TRBJ2-1,TGTGCCAGTAGTATAGGGACAGGGTCCTACAATGAGCAGTTCTTC,CASSIGTGSYNEQFF
TRBV7-2,TRBD2,few,TRBJ2-3,TGTGCCAGCAGCCCAAGAATTGAGGCTAGCGGAAGCACAGATACGCAGTATTTT,CASSPRIEASGSTDTQYF
TRBV6-2/TRBV6-3,TRBD2,NA,TRBJ2-1,TGTGCCAGCAGTCTTATGGCGGGAGCCTCCTACAATGAGCAGTTCTTC,CASSLMAGASYNEQFF
TRBV20-1,NA,NA,TRBJ1-4,TGCAGTGCTGGTCAGGGTGCCGGGCTGATCAATGAAAAACTGTTTTTT,CSAGQGAGLINEKLFF
TRBV28,TRBD2,few,TRBJ2-7,TGTGCCAGCAGTTCCAGCGGGGGCACAGGCTACGAGCAGTACTTC,CASSSSGGTGYEQYF
TRBV29-1,NA,once,TRBJ1-5,TGCAGCGCTACTGTCCCTCAGGAGCCCAATCAGCCCCAGCATTTT,CSATVPQEPNQPQHF
TRBV24-1,NA,NA,TRBJ2-3,TGTGCCACCAGTGAGACAGGAGGAATAGATACGCAGTATTTT,CATSETGGIDTQYF
TRBV11-3,NA,NA,TRBJ2-2,TGTGCCAGCAGCTTTGGTACTTACGACACCGGGGAGCTGTTTTTT,CASSFGTYDTGELFF